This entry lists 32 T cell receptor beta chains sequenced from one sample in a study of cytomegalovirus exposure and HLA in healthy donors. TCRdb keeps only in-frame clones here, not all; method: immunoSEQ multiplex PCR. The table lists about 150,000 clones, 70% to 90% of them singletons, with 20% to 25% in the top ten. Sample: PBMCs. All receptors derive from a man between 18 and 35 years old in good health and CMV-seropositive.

The CDR3 is CASSQATGVYEQYF. CDR3 in DNA: TGTGCCAGCAGCCAAGCGACAGGGGTGTACGAGCAGTACTTC. The gene calls are TRBV14 and TRBJ2-7; 8 positions match TRBD1. CDR3 length equals 14 residues. The J segment lost 4 bases and the V segment lost 1 base, leaving 3 bases of the junction unmatched. Germline V CDR1 and CDR2: SGHDN, FVKESK.

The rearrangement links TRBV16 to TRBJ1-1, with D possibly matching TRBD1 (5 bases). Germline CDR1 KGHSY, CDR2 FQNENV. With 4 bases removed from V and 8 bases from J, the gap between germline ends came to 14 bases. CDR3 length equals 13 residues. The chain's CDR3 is CASSLLGAGEAFF. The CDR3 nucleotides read TGTGCCAGCAGCCTCCTAGGGGCAGGGGAAGCTTTCTTT.

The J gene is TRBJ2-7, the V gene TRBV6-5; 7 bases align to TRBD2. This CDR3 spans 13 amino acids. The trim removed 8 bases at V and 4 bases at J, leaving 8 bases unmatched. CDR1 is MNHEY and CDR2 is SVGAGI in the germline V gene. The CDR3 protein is CASGGGSLYEQYF. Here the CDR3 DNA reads TGTGCCAGCGGGGGGGGGAGCCTATACGAGCAGTACTTC.

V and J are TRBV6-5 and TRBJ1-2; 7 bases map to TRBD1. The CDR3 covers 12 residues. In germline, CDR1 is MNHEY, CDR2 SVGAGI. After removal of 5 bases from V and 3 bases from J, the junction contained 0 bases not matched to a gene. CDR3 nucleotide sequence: TGTGCCAGCAGTGACAGGGACTATGGCTACACCTTC. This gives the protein CASSDRDYGYTF.

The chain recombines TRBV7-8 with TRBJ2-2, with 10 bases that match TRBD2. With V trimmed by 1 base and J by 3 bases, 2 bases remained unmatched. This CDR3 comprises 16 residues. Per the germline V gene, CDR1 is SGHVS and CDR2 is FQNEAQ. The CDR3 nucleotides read TGTGCCAGCAGCTTAGAGCGGGGGGGTTACACCGGGGAGCTGTTTTTT. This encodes CASSLERGGYTGELFF.

The CDR3 nucleotides read TGTGCCAGCAGCTTGCAGGGGACGAATCAGCCCCAGCATTTT. Encoded protein: CASSLQGTNQPQHF. The chain joins TRBV11-2 to TRBJ1-5; perhaps TRBD1 as D (6 bases). The germline gives CDR1 SGHAT, CDR2 FQNNGV. V lost 3 bases and J 4 bases, leaving 10 bases between the germline ends. This CDR3 is 14 amino acids long. The variable domain in full, with the rest retrieved from reference TRBV11-2 and TRBJ1-5, is EAGVAQSPRYKIIEKRQSVAFWCNPISGHATLYWYQQILGQGPKLLIQFQNNGVVDDSQLPKDRFSAERLKGVDSTLKIQPAKLEDSAVYLCASSLQGTNQPQHFGDGTRLSIL.

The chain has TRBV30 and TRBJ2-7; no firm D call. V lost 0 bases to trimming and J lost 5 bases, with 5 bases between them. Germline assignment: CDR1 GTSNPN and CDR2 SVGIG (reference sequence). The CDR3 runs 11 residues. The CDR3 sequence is CAWSVLHEQYF. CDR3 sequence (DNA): TGTGCCTGGAGTGTACTTCACGAGCAGTACTTC.

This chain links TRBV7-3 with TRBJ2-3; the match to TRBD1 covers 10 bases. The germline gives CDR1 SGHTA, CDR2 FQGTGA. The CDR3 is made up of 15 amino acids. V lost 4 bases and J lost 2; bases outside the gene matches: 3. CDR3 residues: CASSWTGGFTDTQYF. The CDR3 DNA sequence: TGTGCCAGCAGCTGGACAGGGGGGTTCACAGATACGCAGTATTTT.

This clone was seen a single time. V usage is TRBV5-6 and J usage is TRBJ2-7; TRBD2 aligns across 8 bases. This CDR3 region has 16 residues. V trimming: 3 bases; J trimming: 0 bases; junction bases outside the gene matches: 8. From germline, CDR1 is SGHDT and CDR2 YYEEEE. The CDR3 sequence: CASSSALAANSYEQYF. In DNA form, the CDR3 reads TGTGCCAGCAGCTCCGCACTAGCGGCGAACTCCTACGAGCAGTACTTC.

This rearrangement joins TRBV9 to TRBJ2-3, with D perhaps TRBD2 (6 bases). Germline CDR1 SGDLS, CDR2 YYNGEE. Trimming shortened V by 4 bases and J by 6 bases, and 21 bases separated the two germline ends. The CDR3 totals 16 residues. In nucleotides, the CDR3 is TGTGCCAGCAGCCGAACGGGGGTCAATCTGGGGGATACGCAGTATTTT. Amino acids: CASSRTGVNLGDTQYF.

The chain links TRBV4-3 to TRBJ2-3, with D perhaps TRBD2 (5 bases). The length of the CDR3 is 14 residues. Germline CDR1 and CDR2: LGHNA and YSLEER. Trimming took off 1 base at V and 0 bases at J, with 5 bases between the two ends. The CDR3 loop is CASSQASSTDTQYF. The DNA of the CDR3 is TGCGCCAGCAGCCAAGCTAGCAGCACAGATACGCAGTATTTT.

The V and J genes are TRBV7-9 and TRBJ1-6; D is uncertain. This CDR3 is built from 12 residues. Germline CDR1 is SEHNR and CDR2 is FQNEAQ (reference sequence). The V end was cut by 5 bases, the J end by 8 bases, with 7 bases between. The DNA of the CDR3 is TGTGCCAGCAGCCGAGGCGATTCACCCCTCCACTTT. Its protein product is CASSRGDSPLHF.

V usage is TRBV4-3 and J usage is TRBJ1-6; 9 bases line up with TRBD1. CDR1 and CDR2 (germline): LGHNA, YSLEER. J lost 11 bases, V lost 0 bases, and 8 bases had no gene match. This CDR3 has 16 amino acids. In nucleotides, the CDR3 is TGCGCCAGCAGCCAAGAGGGGACAGGGAATTTCCCACCCCTCCACTTT. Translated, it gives CASSQEGTGNFPPLHF.

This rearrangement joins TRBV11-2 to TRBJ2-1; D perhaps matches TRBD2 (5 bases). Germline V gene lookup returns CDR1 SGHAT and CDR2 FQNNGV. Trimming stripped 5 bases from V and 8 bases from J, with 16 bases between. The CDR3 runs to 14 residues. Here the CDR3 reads CASSRGATRDEQFF. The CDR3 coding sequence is TGTGCCAGCAGCCGAGGCGCTACTAGGGATGAGCAGTTCTTC. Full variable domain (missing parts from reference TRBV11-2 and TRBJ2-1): EAGVAQSPRYKIIEKRQSVAFWCNPISGHATLYWYQQILGQGPKLLIQFQNNGVVDDSQLPKDRFSAERLKGVDSTLKIQPAKLEDSAVYLCASSRGATRDEQFFGPGTRLTVL.

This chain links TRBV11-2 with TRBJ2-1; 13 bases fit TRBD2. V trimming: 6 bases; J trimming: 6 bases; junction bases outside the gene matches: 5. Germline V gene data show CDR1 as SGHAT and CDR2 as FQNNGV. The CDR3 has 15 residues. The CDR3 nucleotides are TGTGCCAGCAGAGGACTAGCGGGAGCCCGCAATGAGCAGTTCTTC. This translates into CASRGLAGARNEQFF. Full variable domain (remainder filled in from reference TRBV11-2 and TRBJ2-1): EAGVAQSPRYKIIEKRQSVAFWCNPISGHATLYWYQQILGQGPKLLIQFQNNGVVDDSQLPKDRFSAERLKGVDSTLKIQPAKLEDSAVYLCASRGLAGARNEQFFGPGTRLTVL.

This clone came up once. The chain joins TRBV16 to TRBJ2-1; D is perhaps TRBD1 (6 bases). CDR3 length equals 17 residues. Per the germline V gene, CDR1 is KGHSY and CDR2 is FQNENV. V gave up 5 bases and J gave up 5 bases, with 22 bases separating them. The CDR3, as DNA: TGTGCCAGCAGCAGGACAGCCCTTGGAGGATCCGACAATGAGCAGTTCTTC. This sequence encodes CASSRTALGGSDNEQFF.

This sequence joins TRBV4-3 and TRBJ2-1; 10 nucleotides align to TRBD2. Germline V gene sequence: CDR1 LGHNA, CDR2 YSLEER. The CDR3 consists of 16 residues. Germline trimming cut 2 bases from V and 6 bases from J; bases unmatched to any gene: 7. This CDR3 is CASSQFAGLAANEQFF. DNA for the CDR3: TGCGCCAGCAGCCAATTTGCTGGACTAGCGGCCAATGAGCAGTTCTTC.

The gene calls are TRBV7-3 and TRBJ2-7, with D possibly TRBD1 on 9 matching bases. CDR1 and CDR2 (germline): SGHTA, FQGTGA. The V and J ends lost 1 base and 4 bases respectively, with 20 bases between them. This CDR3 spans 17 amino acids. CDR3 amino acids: CASSLRGQGAGVYEQYF. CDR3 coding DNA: TGTGCCAGCAGCTTAAGGGGACAGGGAGCGGGAGTGTACGAGCAGTACTTC.

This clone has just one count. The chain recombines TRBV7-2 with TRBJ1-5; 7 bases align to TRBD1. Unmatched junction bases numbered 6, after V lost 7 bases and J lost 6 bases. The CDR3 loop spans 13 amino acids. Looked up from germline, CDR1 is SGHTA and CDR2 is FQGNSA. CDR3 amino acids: CASTLGGPQPQHF. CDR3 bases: TGTGCCAGCACCCTAGGGGGCCCTCAGCCCCAGCATTTT. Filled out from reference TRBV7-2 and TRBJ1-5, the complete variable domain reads GAGVSQSPSNKVTEKGKDVELRCDPISGHTALYWYRQSLGQGLEFLIYFQGNSAPDKSGLPSDRFSAERTGGSVSTLTIQRTQQEDSAVYLCASTLGGPQPQHFGDGTRLSIL.

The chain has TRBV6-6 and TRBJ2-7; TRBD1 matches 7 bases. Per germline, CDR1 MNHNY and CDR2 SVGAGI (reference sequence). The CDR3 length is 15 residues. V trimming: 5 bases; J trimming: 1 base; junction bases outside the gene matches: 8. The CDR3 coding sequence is TGTGCCAGCAGTACCGAGGGGGCGTTTTCCTACGAGCAGTACTTC. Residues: CASSTEGAFSYEQYF.

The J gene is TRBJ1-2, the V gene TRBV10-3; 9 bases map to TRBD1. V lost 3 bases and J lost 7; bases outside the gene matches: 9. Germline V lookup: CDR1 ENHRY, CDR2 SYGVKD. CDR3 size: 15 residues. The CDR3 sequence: CAISDWDRESSGYTF. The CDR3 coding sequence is TGTGCCATCAGTGACTGGGACAGGGAGAGTAGTGGCTACACCTTC.

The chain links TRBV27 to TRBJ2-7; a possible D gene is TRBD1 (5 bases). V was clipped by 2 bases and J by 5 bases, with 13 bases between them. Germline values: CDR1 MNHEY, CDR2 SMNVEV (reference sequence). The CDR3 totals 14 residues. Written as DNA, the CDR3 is TGTGCCAGCAGTTTAACATGGACACAAGACGAGCAGTACTTC. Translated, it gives CASSLTWTQDEQYF.

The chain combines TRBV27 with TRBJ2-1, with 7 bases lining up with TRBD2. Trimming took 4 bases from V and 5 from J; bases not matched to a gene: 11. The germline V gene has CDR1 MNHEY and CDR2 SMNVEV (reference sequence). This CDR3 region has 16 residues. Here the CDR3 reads CASSSGTGGSNNEQFF. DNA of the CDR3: TGTGCCAGCAGTTCCGGGACCGGGGGGTCAAACAATGAGCAGTTCTTC.

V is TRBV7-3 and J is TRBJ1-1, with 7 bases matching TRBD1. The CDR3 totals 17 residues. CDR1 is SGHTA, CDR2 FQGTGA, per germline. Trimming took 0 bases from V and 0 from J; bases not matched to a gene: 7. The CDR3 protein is CASSLTPAGGMNTEAFF. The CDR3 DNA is TGTGCCAGCAGCTTAACCCCAGCAGGGGGTATGAACACTGAAGCTTTCTTT.

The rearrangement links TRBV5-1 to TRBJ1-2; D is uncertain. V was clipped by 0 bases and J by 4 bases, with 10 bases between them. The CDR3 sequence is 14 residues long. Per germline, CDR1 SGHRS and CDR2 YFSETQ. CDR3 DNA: TGCGCCAGCAGCTTGGGGGAGGGAGGCTATGGCTACACCTTC. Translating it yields CASSLGEGGYGYTF.

This chain's CDR3 is CASSPGGYTEAFF. CDR3 sequence (DNA): TGTGCCAGCAGCCCTGGGGGGTACACTGAAGCTTTCTTT. The genes are TRBV7-2 and TRBJ1-1; perhaps TRBD1 as D (5 bases). Germline V lookup: CDR1 SGHTA, CDR2 FQGNSA. The CDR3 contains 13 residues. Trimming stripped 5 bases from V and 3 bases from J, with 10 bases between. Filled out from reference TRBV7-2 and TRBJ1-1, the complete variable domain reads GAGVSQSPSNKVTEKGKDVELRCDPISGHTALYWYRQSLGQGLEFLIYFQGNSAPDKSGLPSDRFSAERTGGSVSTLTIQRTQQEDSAVYLCASSPGGYTEAFFGQGTRLTVV.

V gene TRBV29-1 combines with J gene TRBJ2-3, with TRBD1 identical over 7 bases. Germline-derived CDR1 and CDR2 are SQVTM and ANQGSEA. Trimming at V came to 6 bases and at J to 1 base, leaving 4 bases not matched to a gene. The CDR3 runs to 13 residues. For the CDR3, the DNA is TGCAGCGTCACCGGGACAGGCACAGATACGCAGTATTTT. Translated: CSVTGTGTDTQYF.

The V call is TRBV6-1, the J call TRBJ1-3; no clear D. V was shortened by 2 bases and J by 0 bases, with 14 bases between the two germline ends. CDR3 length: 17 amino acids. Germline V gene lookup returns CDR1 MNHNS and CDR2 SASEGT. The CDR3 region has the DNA TGTGCCAGCAGTGAACGGTCAGGTACCCCCTCTGGAAACACCATATATTTT. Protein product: CASSERSGTPSGNTIYF.

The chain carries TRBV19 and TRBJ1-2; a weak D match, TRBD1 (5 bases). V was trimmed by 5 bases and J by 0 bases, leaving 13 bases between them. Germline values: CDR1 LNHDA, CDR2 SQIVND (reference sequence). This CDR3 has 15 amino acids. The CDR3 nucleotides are TGTGCCAGTAGTGACTTTTGGGGGGCTAACTATGGCTACACCTTC. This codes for CASSDFWGANYGYTF. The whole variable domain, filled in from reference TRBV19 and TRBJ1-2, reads DGGITQSPKYLFRKEGQNVTLSCEQNLNHDAMYWYRQDPGQGLRLIYYSQIVNDFQKGDIAEGYSVSREKKESFPLTVTSAQKNPTAFYLCASSDFWGANYGYTFGSGTRLTVV.

For the CDR3, the DNA is TGTGCCAGCAGTGACGGGACAGGTGACAATTCACCCCTCCACTTT. Amino acids: CASSDGTGDNSPLHF. The chain uses TRBV6-4 and TRBJ1-6, with TRBD1 identical over 8 bases. The CDR3 consists of 15 residues. Trimming at V came to 2 bases and at J to 7 bases, leaving 4 bases not matched to a gene. Germline lookup yields CDR1 MRHNA and CDR2 SNTAGT.

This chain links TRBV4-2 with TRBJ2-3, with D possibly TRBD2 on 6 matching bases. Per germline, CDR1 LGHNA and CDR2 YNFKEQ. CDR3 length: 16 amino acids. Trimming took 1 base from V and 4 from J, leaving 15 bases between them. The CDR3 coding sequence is TGTGCCAGCAGCCAAGGGCCGGAGGGCCGGCCAGATACGCAGTATTTT. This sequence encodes CASSQGPEGRPDTQYF.

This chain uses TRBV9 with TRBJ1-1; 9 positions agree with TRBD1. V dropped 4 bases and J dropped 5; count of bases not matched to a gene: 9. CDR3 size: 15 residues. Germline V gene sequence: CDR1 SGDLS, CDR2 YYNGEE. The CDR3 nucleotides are TGTGCCAGCAGCCCCCGGACAGGGGTAGGGACTGAAGCTTTCTTT. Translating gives CASSPRTGVGTEAFF.